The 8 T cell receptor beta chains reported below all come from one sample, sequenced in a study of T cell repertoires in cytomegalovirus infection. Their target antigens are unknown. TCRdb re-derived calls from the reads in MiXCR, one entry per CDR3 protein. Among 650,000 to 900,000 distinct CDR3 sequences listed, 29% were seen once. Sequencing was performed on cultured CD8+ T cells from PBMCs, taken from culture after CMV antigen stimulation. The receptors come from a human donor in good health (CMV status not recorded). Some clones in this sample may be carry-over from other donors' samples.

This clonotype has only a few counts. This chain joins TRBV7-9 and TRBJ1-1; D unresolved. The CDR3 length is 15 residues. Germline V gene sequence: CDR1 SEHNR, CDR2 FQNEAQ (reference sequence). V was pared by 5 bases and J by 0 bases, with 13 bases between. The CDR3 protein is CASSPRTRLNTEAFF. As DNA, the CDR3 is TGTGCCAGCAGCCCCAGAACGCGTCTGAACACTGAAGCTTTCTTT.

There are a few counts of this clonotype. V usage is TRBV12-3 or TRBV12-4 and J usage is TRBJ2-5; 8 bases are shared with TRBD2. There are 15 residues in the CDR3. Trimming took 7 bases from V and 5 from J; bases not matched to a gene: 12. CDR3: CASTLSGEGVETQYF. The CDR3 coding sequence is TGTGCCAGCACCCTTAGCGGGGAGGGGGTGGAGACCCAGTACTTC.

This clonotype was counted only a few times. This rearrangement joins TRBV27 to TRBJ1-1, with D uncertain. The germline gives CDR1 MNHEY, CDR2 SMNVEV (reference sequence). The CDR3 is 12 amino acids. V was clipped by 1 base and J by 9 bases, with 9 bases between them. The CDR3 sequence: CASSLLRGKAFF. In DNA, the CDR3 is TGTGCCAGCAGTTTATTACGAGGGAAAGCTTTCTTT.

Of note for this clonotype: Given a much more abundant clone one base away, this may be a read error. CDR3 protein: CASSYLGGSNRPQHF. CDR3 bases: TGTGCCAGCAGTTACTTGGGCGGGAGCAATCGGCCCCAGCATTTT. The chain carries TRBV6-8 and TRBJ1-5; no clear D gene. The CDR3 totals 15 residues. The germline V gene has CDR1 MNHGY and CDR2 SAAAGT.

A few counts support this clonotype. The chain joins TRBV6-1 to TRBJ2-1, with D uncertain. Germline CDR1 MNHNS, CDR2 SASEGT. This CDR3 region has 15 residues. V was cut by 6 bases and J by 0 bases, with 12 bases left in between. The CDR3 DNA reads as TGTGCCAGCAGGCCTGACATCTACTCCTACAATGAGCAGTTCTTC. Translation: CASRPDIYSYNEQFF.

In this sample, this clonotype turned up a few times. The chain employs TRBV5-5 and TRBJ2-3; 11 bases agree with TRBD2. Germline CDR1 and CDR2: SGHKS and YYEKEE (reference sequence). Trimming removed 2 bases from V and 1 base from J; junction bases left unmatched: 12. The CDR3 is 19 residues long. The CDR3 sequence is CASSLHRLAGGRRTDTQYF. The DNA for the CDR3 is TGTGCCAGCAGCTTACATCGGCTAGCGGGGGGACGGCGCACAGATACGCAGTATTTT.

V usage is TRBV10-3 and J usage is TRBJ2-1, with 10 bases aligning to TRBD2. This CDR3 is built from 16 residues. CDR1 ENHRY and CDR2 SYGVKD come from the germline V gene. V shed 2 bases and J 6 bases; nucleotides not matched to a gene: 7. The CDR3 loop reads CAISEATSGVINEQFF. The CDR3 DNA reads TGTGCCATCAGTGAGGCCACTAGCGGGGTAATCAATGAGCAGTTCTTC.

The CDR3 is CATSVGRGDNQPQHF. In DNA, the CDR3 is TGTGCCACCAGTGTAGGCAGGGGTGACAATCAGCCCCAGCATTTT. This sequence joins TRBV24-1 and TRBJ1-5, with D perhaps matching TRBD1 (6 bases). The CDR3 length is 15 residues. Trimming shortened V by 5 bases and J by 3 bases, and 13 bases separated the two germline ends. Germline CDR1 reads KGHDR; CDR2 reads SFDVKD.